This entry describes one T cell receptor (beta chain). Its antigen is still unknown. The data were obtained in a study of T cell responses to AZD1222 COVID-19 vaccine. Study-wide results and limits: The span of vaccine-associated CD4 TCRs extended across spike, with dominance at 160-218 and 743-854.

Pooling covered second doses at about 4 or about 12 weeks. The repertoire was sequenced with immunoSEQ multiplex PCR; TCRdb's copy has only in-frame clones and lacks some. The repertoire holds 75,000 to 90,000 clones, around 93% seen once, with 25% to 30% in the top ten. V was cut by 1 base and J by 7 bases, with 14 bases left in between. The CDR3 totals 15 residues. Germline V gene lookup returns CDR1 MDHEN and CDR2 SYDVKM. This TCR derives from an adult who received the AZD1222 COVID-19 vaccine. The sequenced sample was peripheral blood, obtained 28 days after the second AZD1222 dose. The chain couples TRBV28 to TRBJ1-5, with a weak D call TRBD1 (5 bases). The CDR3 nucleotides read TGTGCCAGCAGTTTATTGGGCAGGGCAAGGCAGCCCCAGCATTTT. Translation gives CASSLLGRARQPQHF.